Presented here are 22 T cell receptor beta chains from one specimen sequenced in a study of blood T cell repertoires in COVID-19. This table comes from immunoSEQ multiplex PCR, and its TCRdb copy is limited to in-frame clones, with some not included. The sample has some 400,000 clones, over 85% seen once. The specimen sequenced was PBMCs or T cells enriched from blood (not recorded which). The receptors derive from a woman under 40 who had recovered from COVID-19.

With regard to this clone: The sample has other DNA sequences that encode this CDR3 too. V and J are TRBV30 and TRBJ1-5; D remains unclear. CDR1 is GTSNPN and CDR2 is SVGIG in the germline V gene (reference sequence). The CDR3 loop spans 13 amino acids. V was trimmed by 0 bases and J by 2 bases, leaving 5 bases between them. CDR3 residues: CAWSVGGNQPQHF. The CDR3 DNA reads TGTGCCTGGAGTGTAGGAGGCAATCAGCCCCAGCATTTT.

J is TRBJ2-5 and V is TRBV6-6, with 15 bases identical to TRBD2. Trimming took 5 bases from V and 5 from J; bases not matched to a gene: 9. CDR1 MNHNY and CDR2 SVGAGI come from the germline V gene (reference sequence). CDR3 length: 17 residues. The CDR3 spells CASSPWTSGRAVETQYF. For the CDR3, the DNA is TGTGCCAGCAGTCCATGGACTAGCGGGAGGGCCGTGGAGACCCAGTACTTC.

This clone came up once. The rearrangement links TRBV7-9 to TRBJ1-1, with D perhaps matching TRBD1 (6 bases). V dropped 1 base and J dropped 4 bases, with 16 bases sitting between them. This CDR3 is built from 16 residues. The germline gives CDR1 SEHNR, CDR2 FQNEAQ (reference sequence). The CDR3 sequence is CASSLVGGALVTEAFF. CDR3 bases: TGTGCCAGCAGCTTAGTAGGGGGGGCCTTAGTCACTGAAGCTTTCTTT. The full variable domain, rest sourced from reference TRBV7-9 and TRBJ1-1, is DTGVSQNPRHKITKRGQNVTFRCDPISEHNRLYWYRQTLGQGPEFLTYFQNEAQLEKSRLLSDRFSAERPKGSFSTLEIQRTEQGDSAMYLCASSLVGGALVTEAFFGQGTRLTVV.

The gene calls are TRBV7-9 and TRBJ1-2; 7 positions match TRBD1. After removal of 5 bases from V and 1 base from J, the junction contained 16 bases not matched to a gene. CDR3 length: 18 amino acids. CDR1 and CDR2 from the germline V gene are SEHNR and FQNEAQ (reference sequence). CDR3 DNA sequence: TGTGCCAGCAGCCCAGGTCTTAACAGGGGTCAAAGTAACTATGGCTACACCTTC. Translated, it gives CASSPGLNRGQSNYGYTF.

The chain is built from TRBV6-1 and TRBJ1-2; 7 bases are shared with TRBD1. Looked up from germline, CDR1 is MNHNS and CDR2 is SASEGT. The CDR3 totals 14 residues. With V trimmed by 2 bases and J by 8 bases, 8 bases remained unmatched. CDR3 nucleotide sequence: TGTGCCAGCAGTGAAAGAGACAGGGTGGGAGGCTACACCTTC. Residues: CASSERDRVGGYTF.

This chain joins TRBV5-1 and TRBJ2-7, with 9 bases lining up with TRBD1. This CDR3 has 15 amino acids. V gave up 4 bases and J gave up 2 bases; unmatched junction bases: 7. Germline CDR1 SGHRS, CDR2 YFSETQ. The CDR3 sequence is CASSPAGTGPYEQYF. The CDR3 nucleotides are TGCGCCAGCAGCCCAGCCGGGACAGGGCCCTACGAGCAGTACTTC.

The gene calls are TRBV7-3 and TRBJ2-3, with 9 bases aligning to TRBD2. With V trimmed by 3 bases and J by 8 bases, 12 bases remained unmatched. The CDR3 extends over 16 amino acids. Germline CDR1 and CDR2: SGHTA and FQGTGA. The CDR3 DNA is TGTGCCAGCAGCTTGGCCGGCGGGGGGGCCGGTGGTACGCAGTATTTT. Its translation is CASSLAGGGAGGTQYF.

The chain joins TRBV9 to TRBJ1-6, with D perhaps TRBD1 (5 bases). The CDR3 covers 16 residues. Germline values: CDR1 SGDLS, CDR2 YYNGEE. Trimming left V 0 bases short and J 0 bases short, with 7 bases between. In DNA form, the CDR3 reads TGTGCCAGCAGCGTAGGGGGGGTCTCCTATAATTCACCCCTCCACTTT. Protein sequence: CASSVGGVSYNSPLHF.

The chain links TRBV3-1 (or the pseudogene TRBV3-2) to TRBJ1-5; D ambiguous. The V gene lost 0 bases and the J gene lost 2 bases, with 11 bases spanning the gap. The length of the CDR3 is 16 residues. Germline V gene sequence: CDR1 LGHDT, CDR2 YNNKEL (reference sequence). CDR3 in amino acids: CASSQDLSVGNQPQHF. The DNA for the CDR3 is TGTGCCAGCAGCCAAGATCTGAGTGTTGGCAATCAGCCCCAGCATTTT.

V usage is TRBV7-2 and J usage is TRBJ1-2, with TRBD1 as a possible D gene (6 bases). The CDR3 runs to 14 residues. The germline V gene has CDR1 SGHTA and CDR2 FQGNSA. V was trimmed by 3 bases and J by 2 bases, leaving 10 bases between them. CDR3 nucleotide sequence: TGTGCCAGCAGCTTGGGGACAAACAACTATGGCTACACCTTC. It encodes CASSLGTNNYGYTF.

J is TRBJ2-2 and V is TRBV9; unclear D gene. The V and J ends lost 2 bases and 5 bases respectively, with 19 bases between them. Germline CDR1 and CDR2: SGDLS and YYNGEE. The CDR3 contains 17 residues. This chain's CDR3 is CASSVRGIEVPTGELFF. The CDR3 DNA is TGTGCCAGCAGCGTTAGAGGAATCGAAGTTCCGACCGGGGAGCTGTTTTTT. Using reference TRBV9 and TRBJ2-2 for the parts outside the CDR3, the full variable domain is DSGVTQTPKHLITATGQRVTLRCSPRSGDLSVYWYQQSLDQGLQFLIQYYNGEERAKGNILERFSAQQFPDLHSELNLSSLELGDSALYFCASSVRGIEVPTGELFFGEGSRLTVL.

This clone was seen more than once but under ten times. The chain combines TRBV10-3 with TRBJ2-1; D is unresolved. The V gene lost 6 bases and the J gene lost 3 bases, with 9 bases spanning the gap. Per the germline V gene, CDR1 is ENHRY and CDR2 is SYGVKD. The CDR3 consists of 13 residues. DNA for the CDR3: TGTGCCATCAGAGACTCGGGCTACAATGAGCAGTTCTTC. The encoded protein is CAIRDSGYNEQFF.

The chain uses TRBV10-3 and TRBJ2-7, with TRBD1 matching 9 bases. The CDR3 contains 13 residues. Germline CDR1 and CDR2: ENHRY and SYGVKD. CDR3 DNA sequence: TGTGTGGTACAGGGGGCGCGGGCCAACGAGCAGTACTTC. Amino acids: CVVQGARANEQYF.

V usage is TRBV19 and J usage is TRBJ1-2, with TRBD1 identical over 12 bases. Germline V gene data show CDR1 as LNHDA and CDR2 as SQIVND (reference sequence). J lost 3 bases, V lost 2 bases, and 10 bases had no gene match. The CDR3 has 18 amino acids. The CDR3 reads CASSITGTGGVLDYGYTF. CDR3 sequence (DNA): TGTGCCAGTAGTATAACCGGGACAGGGGGCGTTTTGGACTATGGCTACACCTTC.

J is TRBJ1-2 and V is TRBV7-2; D is unclear. CDR1 SGHTA and CDR2 FQGNSA come from the germline V gene. The CDR3 runs to 14 residues. The V end was cut by 3 bases, the J end by 2 bases, with 10 bases between. Here the CDR3 DNA reads TGTGCCAGCAGCTTTCTGGGCCAAAACTATGGCTACACCTTC. Translated, it gives CASSFLGQNYGYTF.

This rearrangement joins TRBV6-1 to TRBJ2-5, with 9 bases lining up with TRBD2. The CDR3 is 16 residues long. CDR1 is MNHNS, CDR2 SASEGT, per germline. Trimming removed 1 base from V and 4 bases from J; junction bases left unmatched: 7. CDR3 sequence (DNA): TGTGCCAGCAGTGAAGGGTTAGCGGGGGCGAGAGAGACCCAGTACTTC. This translates into CASSEGLAGARETQYF.

The chain is built from TRBV12-5 and TRBJ2-2; TRBD1 matches 10 bases. The length of the CDR3 is 16 residues. Germline V gene lookup returns CDR1 LGHNT and CDR2 FRNRAP. The V segment lost 6 bases and the J segment 5 bases; nucleotides outside the gene matches: 9. The CDR3 DNA reads as TGTGCTAGTGGACCAAATCGGGGACAGGGGACCGGGGAGCTGTTTTTT. It encodes CASGPNRGQGTGELFF.

The V call is TRBV14, the J call TRBJ1-3; D gene ambiguous. Per germline, CDR1 SGHDN and CDR2 FVKESK. Trimming pared 7 bases from V and 4 bases from J, leaving 14 bases between. The CDR3 has 14 amino acids. CDR3 residues: CASTGTAAGNTIYF. In DNA, the CDR3 is TGTGCCAGCACCGGAACAGCAGCCGGAAACACCATATATTTT.

The V and J genes are TRBV5-5 and TRBJ2-2; 8 bases agree with TRBD2. The J segment lost 7 bases and the V segment lost 2 bases, leaving 4 bases of the junction unmatched. Germline V gene sequence: CDR1 SGHKS, CDR2 YYEKEE (reference sequence). The CDR3 spans 14 residues. Here the CDR3 reads CASSFGSGSGELFF. The CDR3, as DNA: TGTGCCAGCAGCTTCGGCAGCGGGAGCGGGGAGCTGTTTTTT.

The chain is built from TRBV18 and TRBJ2-1; TRBD2 matches at 10 bases. Germline V gene lookup returns CDR1 KGHSH and CDR2 LQKENI. CDR3 length: 16 amino acids. V gave up 0 bases and J gave up 4 bases; unmatched junction bases: 3. The CDR3 nucleotides read TGTGCCAGCTCACCACCGACTAGCGGGTTATACAATGAGCAGTTCTTC. Translating gives CASSPPTSGLYNEQFF.

Comments on this clone: At one boundary the junction diverges from the germline segment, which might be a read error. V gene TRBV7-3 combines with J gene TRBJ1-1; possibly TRBD1 for D (5 bases). This CDR3 has 15 amino acids. The V gene's germline CDR1 is SGHTA and CDR2 FQGTGA. CDR3 sequence (DNA): TGTGCCAGCAGATTAAGTCCGGGGGAGGGCACTGAAGCTTTCTTT. Protein: CASRLSPGEGTEAFF.

The genes are TRBV2 and TRBJ2-1; 9 nucleotides match TRBD2. The CDR3 has 15 residues. The germline V gene has CDR1 SNHLY and CDR2 FYNNEI. Trimming cost V 4 bases and J 4 bases; bases outside gene matches: 5. The CDR3 nucleotides are TGTGCCAGCAGTGGACTAGCGGCTAAATACAATGAGCAGTTCTTC. This gives the protein CASSGLAAKYNEQFF.